The sequence of this T cell receptor beta chain was determined in a study of cytomegalovirus exposure and HLA in healthy donors (dated by TCRdb to 2016 to 2017). In terms of the full investigation: According to an earlier analysis of several hundred of the donors, 150 million to 200 million T cells yielded 90 million to 130 million unique TCR beta sequences and about 300 Gb of sequence data. An early release covering 550 to 700 HLA-typed donors comprised 300 to 350 gigabases of sequencing data and tens of millions of unique TCR sequences. Of the roughly 400 genotyped donors, 75% to 85% were placed in the genetic ancestry cluster associated with self-reported Caucasian donors. The study aimed to test whether signatures of past pathogen exposure could be identified by cataloging public T cell receptors. The study profiled the T cell repertoires of about 720 subjects by immunosequencing and related them to cytomegalovirus serostatus. A separate validation cohort of approximately 120 different subjects was used in addition to the roughly 700-subject first cohort. The study combined high-throughput TCR immunosequencing, statistical association of individual TCRs with disease status, and machine learning to predict cytomegalovirus infection status. A later analysis re-analyzed previously published TCR beta repertoires from roughly 690 donors and added high-resolution HLA genotyping to study TCR occurrence patterns. The later analysis used no new phenotypic data to find candidate immune exposures, relying instead on TCR beta sequences and their occurrence across donors. An earlier analysis of nearly 600 of the donors applied high-throughput TCR beta sequencing to assess whether each TCR beta V gene segment acted as functional or pseudogenic. Donor age, sex, ethnicity and CMV serostatus were compiled alongside the repertoire data. A later genetic analysis took genome-wide SNP genotypes for about 55% of the roughly 670 donors and used that subset as a discovery cohort. Every discovery cohort repertoire had been produced on one sequencing platform. HLA typing included class I and class II loci at four-digit resolution. The number of typed donors differed by locus: about 629-630 for A, B, C, DRB1 and DQB1; 500 to 550 for DQA1; 606 for DPA1; and around 450 for DPB1. Because of strong linkage in the cohort, roughly five DR-DQ haplotypes were treated as single units for association and clustering. Among about 400 genotyped donors of the cohort, an average of around 240,000 unique TCR beta nucleotide sequences was sequenced per donor, of which about 18% were non-productive.

Library preparation employed the immunoSEQ multiplex PCR assay. For the multiplex PCR, a mixture combining 60 forward primers for TCR Vbeta segments and 13 reverse primers for TCR Jbeta segments was used. The CDR3 region of rearranged TCR beta genes was amplified from genomic DNA by a multiplex PCR assay. Amplified TCR beta libraries were sequenced as 87-base-pair reads on the Illumina HiSeq System. As for the authors' bioinformatics: In a later analysis, tens of millions of unique TCR beta chains were counted across the 650 to 750 repertoires, and approximately 11 million of these chains were shared by at least two donors. Raw reads were error-corrected and collapsed into unique sequences with a nearest-neighbor algorithm that merged closely related sequences to remove PCR and sequencing errors. To assign V, D and J gene segments, CDR3 sequences were aligned to IMGT reference sequences. Each retained sequence needed at least a six-nucleotide match to both a V gene segment and a J gene segment. A rearrangement counted as productive if the CDR3 had no stop codons and remained in frame with V and J, and every other rearrangement counted as non-productive. Following IMGT convention, CDR3 was defined as the stretch from the second conserved V-encoded cysteine up to the conserved J-encoded phenylalanine. The earlier analysis of 450 to 750 of the donors excluded any sequence lacking an unambiguous match to a single V gene segment. In an earlier analysis of approximately 550 of the donors, V segments were called functional above 56.7% productive rearrangements and were called segregating when the between-donor standard deviation exceeded 5%. To diagnose cytomegalovirus status from the catalog of TCR beta chain sequences, a statistical classification framework was built. A later analysis assigned V and J genes by comparing TCR nucleotide sequences with IMGT/GENE-DB human TR gene sequences. A later analysis assigned CDR3 sequences and most-parsimonious VDJ recombination scenarios with the TCRdist pipeline. A later analysis defined each TCR beta chain by its CDR3 amino acid sequence plus V-gene family, and excluded reads lacking a unique V-gene family. To address suspected cross-contamination and a sequencing artifact, a later analysis removed 592 highly shared, low-generation-probability nucleotide sequences. A later analysis calculated a clonal expansion index for each public chain from normalized within-repertoire ranks of inferred template counts. In a later analysis, generation probabilities were computed using a VDJ recombination model fitted to out-of-frame rearrangements, and the results were checked against IGoR. In a later analysis, hypergeometric tests were used to score TCR-TCR, TCR-HLA and TCR-CMV co-occurrence, with a repertoire-size bias correction applied to TCR pairs. False discovery rates were estimated in a later analysis by permuting HLA or CMV assignments 20 times. In a later analysis, co-occurring TCRs were grouped with DBSCAN, and TCRdist sequence similarity was added when clustering was performed within HLA-allele-positive subsets. Co-occurrence clustering excluded repertoires with fewer than 30,000 or more than 120,000 public chains, plus five with anomalous nucleotide sharing. This immuneACCESS table, as held by TCRdb, lists in-frame sequences with V and J called but not all clones. Of the missing ones, under half trace to an unresolved V gene in checked studies; the others have no known cause. V, J and clone size are those of that table, while D and trimming were read from the DNA. For this sample the table gives roughly 100,000 clones, of which roughly 85% were detected only once. The top ten hold 2.6% of the sample.

A note on this clone: No antigen is known for it. Per-base qualities were not stored, and no clone one base away is much larger.

The cohort was made up of about 610 healthy bone marrow donors. All cohort members were sampled while nominally healthy, although unrecorded immune exposures were likely present. The donor tested CMV seronegative and was one of the 352 seronegative cohort members. A peripheral blood sample was collected from each donor, and TCR beta sequencing was performed on peripheral blood mononuclear cells. Genomic DNA extraction from the blood cell samples was performed with the Qiagen DNeasy Blood Extraction Kit. General conclusions and limits of the study: A later genetic analysis reported fewer N-insertions in productive TCRs among donors in an Asian-associated ancestry cluster than the roughly 700-donor mean. Strong co-occurrence of HLA alleles, especially DR and DQ, made assigning TCR associations to individual alleles difficult. In a later analysis, HLA-associated TCR beta chains were found to be more clonally expanded and to have lower generation probabilities than equally common non-associated chains. The study listed 164 TCR beta chains as associated with cytomegalovirus. Specific HLA alleles were associated with 15,000 to 20,000 TCR beta sequences at a false discovery rate of 0.05 in a later analysis. In an earlier analysis of around 500 of the donors, most TCR beta V segments appeared in productive rearrangements about 87% or about 30% of the time, broadly matching IMGT annotations. An association between a missense DCLRE1C variant and V-gene and J-gene trimming of TCR beta chains was found in a later genetic analysis and replicated in an independent cohort. A few of the identified cytomegalovirus-associated TCR beta chains were confirmed in vitro to be specific for cytomegalovirus antigens. Because counts were too low, 15 or so rarely observed V segments, including chromosome 9 orphons, were excluded from the earlier analysis of 500 to 700 of the donors. The classifier was reported to diagnose cytomegalovirus status with high specificity and sensitivity in both the original cohort and the validation cohort. Linkage disequilibrium might explain the correlated functional status among segregating V segments, but an unknown experimental factor could not be excluded. Because HLA typing was missing for some donors at each locus, association tests included only the typed subset. A further reported finding was that TCR beta sequences accurately predicted the HLA-A and HLA-B alleles for most subjects in the first cohort. Most CMV-associated TCR beta chains appeared to be HLA-restricted in a later analysis, and the HLA associations seemed to be driven largely by CMV exposure. Across donors, most TCR sequences were observed very rarely, whereas some public TCRs were present in many individuals. The sequencing pipeline was judged likely to have produced a cluster of highly shared sequence variants as a technical artifact. The only immune exposure information available for the cohort was CMV serostatus. This cohort had only TCR beta chains sequenced, and the lack of alpha or paired-chain data limited which features could be detected. According to a later analysis, parvovirus B19, influenza, CMV and Epstein-Barr virus appeared linked to several top co-occurrence clusters. In a later analysis, TCR association rates were found to vary across HLA loci, with the most associated TCRs seen for DRB1 alleles and the fewest for HLA-C alleles. The presence/absence analyses assumed that sequencing depth was roughly uniform across donors, and that assumption may not be true. It was suggested by the authors that the approach could potentially be generalized to other disease states and immunological phenotypes.

The source material was PBMCs. This TCR was recovered from a man aged 35 to 55 in good health and CMV-seronegative.

The DNA sequence follows: TGTGCCATCGGACCCCAACTAGGGAATGAGCAGTTCTTC. Its amino acids are CAIGPQLGNEQFF. Recombination joined TRBV10-3 with TRBJ2-1; matching of 5 bases hints at TRBD2 as the D gene. CDR1 ENHRY and CDR2 SYGVKD are derived from the germline V gene. V and J are truncated by 8 bases and 7 bases respectively, leaving an intervening sequence of 15 bases. The CDR3 runs 13 residues from the cysteine to the phenylalanine. Only CDR3 DNA remains: 39 bases, in frame from the first base.